A single sample gave rise to the 22 T cell receptor beta chains below, sequenced in a study of T cell responses to AZD1222 COVID-19 vaccine listed by TCRdb under 2021. The time point label for this specimen denotes: baseline before first vaccination. The library was obtained by the immunoSEQ multiplex PCR assay. TCRdb re-hosts the immuneACCESS table, in-frame sequences only. Its copies lack some clones; in the studies checked, an unresolved V gene accounts for under half of them, and the cause for the rest is not known. The table for this sample lists under 200,000 clones; approximately 94% of them were counted only once. The ten largest clones take up about 9.2% of the sample. Sequenced here: peripheral blood, sampled on day 0 of AZD1222 vaccination. Receptors were obtained from an adult in good health.

This chain connects TRBV20-1 to TRBJ2-7, with 7 bases that match TRBD1. CDR1 is DFQATT and CDR2 is SNEGSKA in the germline V gene (reference sequence). The CDR3 is 13 residues long. J lost 4 bases, V lost 3 bases, and 6 bases had no gene match. CDR3 in DNA: TGCAGTGCTAGTACAGGGGCGACTTACGAGCAGTACTTC. This codes for CSASTGATYEQYF.

The table lists this clone with a count of one. This CDR3 reads CASSLGGQGRLGGTDTQYF. For the CDR3, the DNA is TGTGCCAGCAGCTTAGGGGGACAGGGACGGCTTGGGGGCACAGATACGCAGTATTTT. The V gene is TRBV7-9, the J gene TRBJ2-3, with 9 nucleotides matching TRBD1. V trimming: 1 base; J trimming: 1 base; junction bases outside the gene matches: 12. The germline V gene encodes CDR1 SEHNR and CDR2 FQNEAQ (reference sequence). This CDR3 is built from 19 residues.

The gene calls are TRBV11-2 and TRBJ2-3, with TRBD1 as a possible D gene (6 bases). Trimming removed 5 bases from V and 0 bases from J, with 12 bases in between. Germline V gene lookup returns CDR1 SGHAT and CDR2 FQNNGV. The CDR3 is 15 amino acids. CDR3 residues: CASSLGQSSTDTQYF. Here the CDR3 DNA reads TGTGCCAGCAGCCTCGGACAGTCTAGCACAGATACGCAGTATTTT.

As DNA, the CDR3 is TGTGCCAGCAGCCGGGTCCGGCAGGGTGAGCAGTTCTTC. It yields the protein CASSRVRQGEQFF. The gene calls are TRBV27 and TRBJ2-1, with D maybe TRBD1 (5 bases). Trimming left V 6 bases short and J 9 bases short, with 15 bases between. This CDR3 has 13 amino acids. The germline gives CDR1 MNHEY, CDR2 SMNVEV (reference sequence).

Details on this clone: One end of the junction is discordant with germline, which a read error may explain. This sequence joins TRBV7-7 and TRBJ1-6, with unresolved D. In germline, CDR1 is SSHAT, CDR2 FNYEAQ (reference sequence). CDR3 size: 16 residues. CDR3 sequence reads: CASSQALQIGDSPLHF. The CDR3 DNA follows: TGTGCTAGCAGCCAAGCGTTACAGATAGGTGATTCACCCCTCCACTTT.

J is TRBJ1-1 and V is TRBV19; D is undetermined. Trimming took off 3 bases at V and 2 bases at J, with 10 bases between the two ends. The length of the CDR3 is 14 residues. Germline V gene sequence: CDR1 LNHDA, CDR2 SQIVND (reference sequence). Here the CDR3 reads CASSIPLANTEAFF. CDR3 DNA sequence: TGTGCCAGTAGTATCCCCCTCGCAAACACTGAAGCTTTCTTT.

The chain combines TRBV29-1 with TRBJ1-1; D not resolved. Trimming left V 2 bases short and J 3 bases short, with 4 bases between. CDR3 length: 11 amino acids. The germline CDR1 and CDR2 sequences are SQVTM and ANQGSEA. The CDR3 sequence: CSVESDTEAFF. CDR3 nucleotides: TGCAGCGTTGAATCGGACACTGAAGCTTTCTTT.

This clone was seen only once. The V gene is TRBV24-1, the J gene TRBJ2-7; no firm D call. V lost 4 bases to trimming and J lost 2 bases, with 11 bases between them. Germline CDR1 and CDR2: KGHDR and SFDVKD. The CDR3 extends over 14 amino acids. The CDR3 nucleotides read TGTGCCACCAGTGACCATAGACGGACCTACGAGCAGTACTTC. Translated, it gives CATSDHRRTYEQYF.

This rearrangement joins TRBV4-3 to TRBJ1-4, with unresolved D. The V gene's germline CDR1 is LGHNA and CDR2 YSLEER. The CDR3 has 15 amino acids. V shed 1 base and J shed 4 bases, with 10 bases lying between them. As DNA, the CDR3 is TGCGCCAGCAGCCAAGCAGGACCCCTTAATGAAAAACTGTTTTTT. It specifies CASSQAGPLNEKLFF.

This chain connects TRBV6-5 to TRBJ1-1, with 8 bases that match TRBD1. From germline, CDR1 is MNHEY and CDR2 SVGAGI. There are 14 residues in the CDR3. J lost 5 bases, V lost 6 bases, and 8 bases had no gene match. The CDR3 region has the DNA TGTGCCAGCAGCGCCGCCAGGGGGCGTACTGAAGCTTTCTTT. This translates into CASSAARGRTEAFF.

The chain joins TRBV18 to TRBJ2-7; the D is unclear. Germline loops: CDR1 KGHSH, CDR2 LQKENI. The CDR3 has 14 residues. Trimming left V 0 bases short and J 0 bases short, with 6 bases between. The CDR3 sequence: CASSPPAGSYEQYF. CDR3 sequence (DNA): TGTGCCAGCTCACCACCGGCCGGCTCCTACGAGCAGTACTTC.

The chain recombines TRBV7-9 with TRBJ2-7; D is ambiguous. Germline-derived CDR1 and CDR2 are SEHNR and FQNEAQ (reference sequence). This CDR3 has 16 residues. Between the trimmed V and J ends, which lost 0 bases and 1 base, there was a span of 13 bases. This CDR3 reads CASSLALSPLSYEQYF. The CDR3 DNA is TGTGCCAGCAGCTTAGCGTTGTCGCCTCTTTCCTACGAGCAGTACTTC.

The J gene is TRBJ1-1, the V gene TRBV28; D unresolved. Germline-derived CDR1 and CDR2 are MDHEN and SYDVKM. V lost 3 bases, J lost 5 bases, and 10 bases lay in between. The CDR3 has 13 residues. The CDR3 is CASSFLRRTEAFF. The CDR3 DNA reads as TGTGCCAGCAGTTTCTTGCGGCGAACTGAAGCTTTCTTT.

This clone was counted only a few times. The CDR3 is CASSLGDRENQPQHF. The CDR3 bases are TGTGCCAGCAGCTTGGGGGACAGGGAAAATCAGCCCCAGCATTTT. V is TRBV5-6 and J is TRBJ1-5, with 9 bases fitting TRBD1. The CDR3 has 15 residues. The germline gives CDR1 SGHDT, CDR2 YYEEEE. V dropped 0 bases and J dropped 4; count of bases not matched to a gene: 2. The entire variable domain, with the rest obtained from reference TRBV5-6 and TRBJ1-5, is as follows: DAGVTQSPTHLIKTRGQQVTLRCSPKSGHDTVSWYQQALGQGPQFIFQYYEEEERQRGNFPDRFSGHQFPNYSSELNVNALLLGDSALYLCASSLGDRENQPQHFGDGTRLSIL.

V and J are TRBV30 and TRBJ1-2, with D tentatively TRBD1 (5 bases). V was pared by 5 bases and J by 3 bases, with 13 bases between. CDR3 length: 13 residues. Germline V gene sequence: CDR1 GTSNPN, CDR2 SVGIG (reference sequence). The CDR3 protein is CAWVRRGDYGYTF. CDR3 DNA sequence: TGTGCCTGGGTTCGACGAGGGGACTATGGCTACACCTTC.

The rearrangement uses TRBV6-4 and TRBJ1-6, with D perhaps TRBD1 (5 bases). The CDR3 sequence is 14 residues long. The germline V gene encodes CDR1 MRHNA and CDR2 SNTAGT. The V gene lost 6 bases and the J gene lost 10 bases, with 16 bases spanning the gap. CDR3 sequence (DNA): TGTGCCAGCAGCGCAAAGCCAGGGATCTCACCCCTCCACTTT. Encoded protein: CASSAKPGISPLHF.

V usage is TRBV2 and J usage is TRBJ1-1; D is unclear. Trimming shortened V by 2 bases and J by 7 bases, and 5 bases separated the two germline ends. The CDR3 consists of 11 residues. CDR1 is SNHLY and CDR2 is FYNNEI in the germline V gene. The CDR3 nucleotides read TGTGCCAGCAGTGAACTTAATGAAGCTTTCTTT. It specifies CASSELNEAFF. The whole variable domain, filled in from reference TRBV2 and TRBJ1-1, reads EPEVTQTPSHQVTQMGQEVILRCVPISNHLYFYWYRQILGQKVEFLVSFYNNEISEKSEIFDDQFSVERPDGSNFTLKIRSTKLEDSAMYFCASSELNEAFFGQGTRLTVV.

This chain connects TRBV21-1 to TRBJ2-5; whether TRBD2, the table's D call, matches the DNA was not checked. TRBV21-1 is assigned pseudogene status. This CDR3 region has 16 residues. The CDR3 spells CASSTSGGSGNETQYF. DNA for the CDR3: TGTGCCAGCAGCACTTCAGGCGGGAGCGGGAATGAGACCCAGTACTTC.

The chain combines TRBV30 with TRBJ1-6; the match to TRBD1 covers 7 bases. Trimming removed 8 bases from V and 5 bases from J; junction bases left unmatched: 6. This CDR3 spans 13 amino acids. The germline gives CDR1 GTSNPN, CDR2 SVGIG (reference sequence). The DNA of the CDR3 is TGTGCCGGACGGGGACAGAATAATTCACCCCTCCACTTT. Translated, it gives CAGRGQNNSPLHF.

The V call is TRBV28, the J call TRBJ1-2, with a tentative D call TRBD1 (6 bases). Germline CDR1 is MDHEN and CDR2 is SYDVKM. The CDR3 is made up of 14 amino acids. The V end was cut by 5 bases, the J end by 7 bases, with 17 bases between. CDR3: CASSLLGGARGYTF. The CDR3 DNA reads TGTGCCAGCAGTCTCCTCGGGGGGGCGCGTGGCTACACCTTC.

This clone was recorded once. The CDR3 DNA is TGTGCCAGTAGTAGGGCGGGAGGGGGGTCCTACGAGCAGTACTTC. This gives the protein CASSRAGGGSYEQYF. The chain couples TRBV19 to TRBJ2-7, with 9 bases identical to TRBD2. This CDR3 has 15 residues. The V and J ends lost 4 bases and 1 base, in that order; junction bases with no gene match: 5. Germline V gives CDR1 LNHDA, CDR2 SQIVND (reference sequence).

The V and J genes are TRBV9 and TRBJ2-7; D gene uncertain. V dropped 3 bases and J dropped 3 bases, with 13 bases sitting between them. In germline, CDR1 is SGDLS, CDR2 YYNGEE. The CDR3 is 14 residues long. CDR3 nucleotides: TGTGCCAGCAGCGGTTATCCAGATGACTACGAGCAGTACTTC. Amino acids: CASSGYPDDYEQYF.